These T cell receptor beta chains were read from a single sample in a study of cytomegalovirus exposure and HLA in healthy donors. The table came from immunoSEQ multiplex PCR; TCRdb's copy has only in-frame clones and leaves some out. The sample has around 180,000 clones, around 82% seen once. Sequencing used PBMCs. The source is a woman in her fifties or sixties in good health and CMV-seropositive. CDR3s include the opening cysteine and the closing phenylalanine or tryptophan. The D gene is left open where the match is weak.

TRBJ2-7 NA TRBV9 CASSVGSSYEQYF TGTGCCAGCAGCGTGGGCAGCTCCTACGAGCAGTACTTC
TRBJ1-4 NA TRBV7-3 CASSPGGTNEKLFF TGTGCCAGCAGTCCCGGGGGGACTAATGAAAAACTGTTTTTT
TRBJ1-1 NA TRBV5-1 CASSLRVNTEAFF TGCGCCAGCAGCTTAAGAGTGAACACTGAAGCTTTCTTT
TRBJ1-3 TRBD1 TRBV19 CASSRTGRSGNTIYF TGTGCCAGTAGTCGGACAGGCCGCTCTGGAAACACCATATATTTT
TRBJ1-1 TRBD1 TRBV9 CASSVGWDRGGAFF TGTGCCAGCAGCGTAGGCTGGGACAGAGGGGGAGCTTTCTTT
TRBJ1-1 NA TRBV5-5 CASSLNPGYMNTEAFF TGTGCCAGCAGCCTAAACCCCGGGTACATGAACACTGAAGCTTTCTTT
TRBJ2-5 NA TRBV5-1 CASSLGGAGGGQETQYF TGCGCCAGCAGCTTGGGCGGGGCAGGAGGAGGGCAAGAGACCCAGTACTTC
TRBJ2-1 NA TRBV5-1 CASTMGPGGNYNEQFF TGCGCCAGCACCATGGGCCCCGGGGGAAACTACAATGAGCAGTTCTTC
TRBJ2-5 NA TRBV5-1 CASSLASEGGPETQYF TGCGCCAGCAGCTTGGCCTCTGAGGGGGGGCCGGAGACCCAGTACTTC
TRBJ2-2 TRBD2 TRBV4-1 CASSLSGGGNTGELFF TGCGCCAGCAGCCTGAGCGGGGGGGGGAACACCGGGGAGCTGTTTTTT
TRBJ1-6 NA TRBV6-5 CASRDGRGNNSPLHF TGTGCCAGCAGGGACGGCAGGGGCAATAATTCACCCCTCCACTTT
TRBJ1-1 TRBD1 TRBV4-1 CASSRRQGPDTEAFF TGCGCCAGCAGCCGCCGACAGGGCCCCGACACTGAAGCTTTCTTT